Listed here are 7 T cell receptor beta chains from one sample, sequenced in a study of identical twins. TCRdb re-analysed the 5' RACE reads in MiXCR, keeping a single row per CDR3 protein. This sample has approximately 500,000 distinct CDR3 sequences, with less than 25% found just once. A further study also used this sample, focusing on T cells expressing NK-cell markers.

Input material: CD4+ T cells sorted from blood. The source of these receptors is a woman in her late teens or twenties in good health.

This clonotype was counted only a few times. The genes are TRBV10-3 and TRBJ1-1, with D possibly TRBD1 on 6 matching bases. This CDR3 contains 15 residues. Germline-derived CDR1 and CDR2 are ENHRY and SYGVKD. V gave up 6 bases and J gave up 5 bases, with 19 bases separating them. The CDR3 is CAIRATPGGRTEAFF. CDR3 sequence (DNA): TGTGCCATCAGAGCTACCCCCGGGGGGCGGACTGAAGCTTTCTTT.

The chain is built from TRBV7-9 and TRBJ2-3, with D unresolved. The V gene's germline CDR1 is SEHNR and CDR2 FQNEAQ (reference sequence). The CDR3 totals 13 residues. The germline V and J ends were trimmed by 5 bases and 2 bases, with 8 bases remaining between them. The CDR3 here is CASSDSDTDTQYF. CDR3 DNA: TGTGCCAGCAGCGATTCCGACACAGATACGCAGTATTTT.

This clonotype was counted a few times. This rearrangement joins TRBV10-3 to TRBJ1-1; no clear D. Trimming left V 7 bases short and J 1 base short, with 10 bases between. Germline CDR1 and CDR2: ENHRY and SYGVKD. The CDR3 consists of 13 residues. This CDR3 reads CAITRAGNTEAFF. CDR3 nucleotides: TGTGCCATCACCCGAGCGGGGAACACTGAAGCTTTCTTT.

This clonotype appeared a single time. The chain joins TRBV7-3 to TRBJ2-1; TRBD1 aligns across 8 bases. This CDR3 has 14 amino acids. V dropped 5 bases and J dropped 10; count of bases not matched to a gene: 10. The germline V gene has CDR1 SGHTA and CDR2 FQGTGA. CDR3 in DNA: TGTGCCAGCAGCGTTCAGGGGGCGGATTCCGAGCAGTTCTTC. This encodes CASSVQGADSEQFF.

This clonotype was seen a handful of times. This rearrangement joins TRBV5-1 to TRBJ1-5; a weak D match, TRBD1 (5 bases). Trimming shortened V by 4 bases and J by 5 bases, and 10 bases separated the two germline ends. The CDR3 has 13 residues. Germline-derived CDR1 and CDR2 are SGHRS and YFSETQ. The DNA for the CDR3 is TGCGCCAGCAGCCGGGGCGAGGATCAGCCCCAGCATTTT. Protein: CASSRGEDQPQHF.

This clonotype was observed many times. V usage is TRBV6-1 and J usage is TRBJ1-4; 7 nucleotides line up with TRBD1. Germline values: CDR1 MNHNS, CDR2 SASEGT. Germline trimming cut 8 bases from V and 2 bases from J; bases unmatched to any gene: 5. The CDR3 sequence is 14 residues long. CDR3 DNA: TGTGCCAGCCGCGGGACAGCTACTAATGAAAAACTGTTTTTT. It encodes CASRGTATNEKLFF.

This clonotype showed up just a few times. The chain carries TRBV20-1 and TRBJ1-1; 7 bases align to TRBD1. The germline V gene encodes CDR1 DFQATT and CDR2 SNEGSKA (reference sequence). The CDR3 length is 13 residues. The junction had 2 bases not matched to a gene; V was cut back by 3 bases and J by 1 base. Written as DNA, the CDR3 is TGCAGTGCTAGCCGGGACAGGAACACTGAAGCTTTCTTT. Protein: CSASRDRNTEAFF.